The T cell receptor (beta chain) under discussion was sequenced for a study of blood T cell repertoires in COVID-19. Germline trimming cut 1 base from V and 3 bases from J; bases unmatched to any gene: 2. The CDR3 has 14 amino acids. Germline V CDR1 and CDR2: SGHTA, FQGNSA. Produced via immunoSEQ multiplex PCR; TCRdb's table is partial and in-frame only. In the table there are roughly 250,000 clones, over 75% of which are singletons. Worth noting for this clone: This sample includes further DNA sequences coding for the same CDR3.

The source is a woman aged 25-40 years who had recovered from COVID-19. The specimen sequenced was PBMCs or T cells enriched from blood (not recorded which). The chain recombines TRBV7-2 with TRBJ2-7; TRBD2 agrees at 8 bases. CDR3 region: CASSLELADYEQYF. In DNA, the CDR3 is TGTGCCAGCAGCTTAGAACTAGCGGACTACGAGCAGTACTTC. Filled out from reference TRBV7-2 and TRBJ2-7, the complete variable domain reads GAGVSQSPSNKVTEKGKDVELRCDPISGHTALYWYRQSLGQGLEFLIYFQGNSAPDKSGLPSDRFSAERTGGSVSTLTIQRTQQEDSAVYLCASSLELADYEQYFGPGTRLTVT.